This passage covers 17 T cell receptor beta chains from one sample sequenced in a study of identical twins. TCRdb reanalysed the 5' RACE reads using MiXCR and keeps one entry per CDR3 protein. The data contain some 440,000 distinct CDR3 sequences, approximately 24% of them singletons. This sample also appeared in a second study, on T cells expressing NK-cell markers.

Sequenced input: CD4+ T cells sorted from blood. The receptors shown here come from a young woman in good health.

The rearrangement links TRBV10-2 to TRBJ1-2, with TRBD1 as a possible D gene (6 bases). The germline CDR1 and CDR2 sequences are WSHSY and SAAADI. V lost 7 bases to trimming and J lost 4 bases, with 16 bases between them. This CDR3 contains 14 residues. The CDR3 sequence: CASKEGSRGYGYTF. CDR3 coding DNA: TGCGCCAGCAAAGAAGGTTCCAGGGGCTATGGCTACACCTTC.

This clonotype was recorded a few times. The rearrangement uses TRBV15 and TRBJ1-3; D ambiguous. Germline CDR1 is LNHNV and CDR2 is YYDKDF (reference sequence). This CDR3 spans 14 amino acids. Trimming cost V 6 bases and J 0 bases, with 9 bases left between them. This CDR3 is CATRARSSGNTIYF. The CDR3 coding sequence is TGTGCCACCAGGGCCCGAAGCTCTGGAAACACCATATATTTT.

This clonotype occurred a few times. The V gene is TRBV20-1, the J gene TRBJ2-1; 10 bases fit TRBD2. CDR3 length: 18 amino acids. The germline CDR1 and CDR2 sequences are DFQATT and SNEGSKA (reference sequence). V trimming: 2 bases; J trimming: 0 bases; junction bases outside the gene matches: 10. CDR3: CSARKLAGITSSYNEQFF. The CDR3 DNA reads as TGCAGTGCTAGAAAACTAGCGGGAATCACAAGCTCCTACAATGAGCAGTTCTTC.

The chain joins TRBV27 to TRBJ2-1; 10 nucleotides line up with TRBD1. CDR1 and CDR2 (germline): MNHEY, SMNVEV (reference sequence). The junction had 7 bases not matched to a gene; V was cut back by 9 bases and J by 8 bases. This CDR3 spans 13 amino acids. CDR3 in DNA: TGTGCCAGGGGGACAGGGGATCTCGATGAGCAGTTCTTC. Protein product: CARGTGDLDEQFF.

The table lists this clonotype with a few counts. This rearrangement joins TRBV12-3 or TRBV12-4 to TRBJ1-5, with TRBD1 matching 7 bases. V lost 5 bases to trimming and J lost 5 bases; unmatched junction nucleotides: 3. The CDR3 is 13 residues long. DNA for the CDR3: TGTGCCAGCAGTAGAGGGGGCTATCAGCCCCAGCATTTT. It specifies CASSRGGYQPQHF.

This chain links TRBV6-2 or TRBV6-3 with TRBJ2-7; D not certain. Trimming left V 6 bases short and J 7 bases short, with 10 bases between. Germline assignment: CDR1 MNHEY and CDR2 SVGEGT. The CDR3 has 11 residues. The CDR3: CASSQTKEQYF. CDR3 sequence (DNA): TGTGCCAGCAGCCAAACTAAGGAGCAGTACTTC.

This clonotype was observed a few times. V gene TRBV20-1 combines with J gene TRBJ1-5; 8 bases are shared with TRBD1. Germline V gene data show CDR1 as DFQATT and CDR2 as SNEGSKA (reference sequence). The CDR3 is 13 amino acids. The J segment lost 7 bases and the V segment lost 3 bases, leaving 5 bases of the junction unmatched. CDR3 nucleotides: TGCAGTGCTAGGACAGGGGTCGGCCAGCCCCAGCATTTT. Translation gives CSARTGVGQPQHF.

This clonotype was observed at least ten times. The chain joins TRBV5-1 to TRBJ1-1; D uncertain. Between the trimmed V and J ends, which lost 0 bases and 7 bases, there was a span of 13 bases. The CDR3 has 14 amino acids. Germline V lookup: CDR1 SGHRS, CDR2 YFSETQ. The CDR3 loop is CASSLGQPRYEAFF. The DNA of the CDR3 is TGCGCCAGCAGCTTGGGGCAGCCACGATATGAAGCTTTCTTT.

This chain links TRBV7-2 with TRBJ1-6; tentatively, D is TRBD1 (6 bases). The CDR3 has 16 residues. Trimming shortened V by 6 bases and J by 0 bases, and 12 bases separated the two germline ends. Germline CDR1 and CDR2: SGHTA and FQGNSA. The CDR3 DNA reads as TGTGCCAGCAGGGATCAGGGGAGCTCCTATAATTCACCCCTCCACTTT. Encoded protein: CASRDQGSSYNSPLHF. The whole variable domain, filled in from reference TRBV7-2 and TRBJ1-6, reads GAGVSQSPSNKVTEKGKDVELRCDPISGHTALYWYRQSLGQGLEFLIYFQGNSAPDKSGLPSDRFSAERTGGSVSTLTIQRTQQEDSAVYLCASRDQGSSYNSPLHFGNGTRLTVT.

The J gene is TRBJ2-7, the V gene TRBV2, with 7 bases aligning to TRBD2. CDR1 and CDR2 from the germline V gene are SNHLY and FYNNEI. The CDR3 has 12 residues. The ends lost 6 bases at V and 3 bases at J; junction bases unmatched: 2. This CDR3 reads CASRLARYEQYF. CDR3 sequence (DNA): TGTGCCAGCAGACTAGCGCGCTACGAGCAGTACTTC.

This clonotype was seen more than once but under ten times. In nucleotides, the CDR3 is TGCGCCAGCAGCCAAGATGGCAGGGGGTTTTACTACACCTTC. Translation: CASSQDGRGFYYTF. The J gene is TRBJ1-2, the V gene TRBV4-1, with 7 bases that match TRBD1. The CDR3 spans 14 residues. Trimming at V came to 0 bases and at J to 10 bases, leaving 8 bases not matched to a gene. Looked up from germline, CDR1 is MGHRA and CDR2 is YSYEKL.

The chain uses TRBV11-2 and TRBJ1-2; D is unclear. The V end lost 5 bases, the J end lost 4 bases, and 17 bases lay between the germline ends. Germline CDR1 and CDR2: SGHAT and FQNNGV. CDR3 length equals 15 residues. In DNA form, the CDR3 reads TGTGCCAGCAGCCCAAGGGTGGTAACCTCCTATGGCTACACCTTC. Amino acids: CASSPRVVTSYGYTF.

The table lists this clonotype with a few counts. V and J are TRBV9 and TRBJ2-5; 9 bases are shared with TRBD2. The CDR3 sequence is 16 residues long. J gave up 0 bases and V 0 bases, and 3 bases lay outside the gene matches. In germline, CDR1 is SGDLS, CDR2 YYNGEE. CDR3 protein: CASSVGASGNQETQYF. The CDR3 DNA is TGTGCCAGCAGCGTAGGGGCTAGCGGGAACCAAGAGACCCAGTACTTC.

This clonotype showed up just a few times. The chain uses TRBV7-2 and TRBJ2-5; D gene uncertain. The CDR3 loop spans 13 amino acids. CDR1 and CDR2 (germline): SGHTA, FQGNSA. The germline V and J ends were trimmed by 2 bases and 3 bases, with 7 bases remaining between them. The CDR3 DNA follows: TGTGCCAGCAGCTTATCAGTAAAAGAGACCCAGTACTTC. Translation: CASSLSVKETQYF.

The rearrangement uses TRBV20-1 and TRBJ2-7; 10 bases map to TRBD2. Trimming cost V 6 bases and J 4 bases; bases outside gene matches: 6. CDR1 is DFQATT and CDR2 is SNEGSKA in the germline V gene (reference sequence). The CDR3 spans 13 residues. In DNA form, the CDR3 reads TGCAGTGCAGGAGCGGGAGGGGTTTACGAGCAGTACTTC. It translates to CSAGAGGVYEQYF.

V and J are TRBV20-1 and TRBJ1-6; no reliable D call. Looked up from germline, CDR1 is DFQATT and CDR2 is SNEGSKA (reference sequence). The CDR3 covers 14 residues. Trimming removed 2 bases at V and 7 bases at J, with 12 bases between. The CDR3 protein is CSARQNLGNSPLHF. The CDR3 region has the DNA TGCAGTGCTAGACAAAACTTAGGCAATTCACCCCTCCACTTT.

The gene calls are TRBV4-1 and TRBJ1-2, with 7 nucleotides matching TRBD1. The CDR3 loop spans 13 amino acids. The junction had 8 bases not matched to a gene; V was cut back by 5 bases and J by 8 bases. CDR1 is MGHRA and CDR2 is YSYEKL in the germline V gene. CDR3 residues: CASSSYRGGGYTF. In DNA form, the CDR3 reads TGCGCCAGCAGCTCTTACAGGGGTGGAGGCTACACCTTC.